Shown below are 24 T cell receptor beta chains from a single sample sequenced in a study of cytomegalovirus exposure and HLA in healthy donors. Primers: 60 Vbeta forward and 13 Jbeta reverse. Clones were sequenced by immunoSEQ multiplex PCR, and TCRdb holds only the in-frame ones, with some missing. The sample consists of approximately 140,000 clones, just under 85% of them appearing once. Input material: PBMCs. These receptors were taken from a middle-aged woman in good health and CMV-seronegative.

The rearrangement uses TRBV4-2 and TRBJ1-1; no clear D gene. V lost 5 bases and J lost 0, with 19 bases in between. This CDR3 is 17 amino acids long. Germline values: CDR1 LGHNA, CDR2 YNFKEQ. CDR3 sequence: CASSAEPSTMVNTEAFF. CDR3 bases: TGTGCCAGCAGCGCGGAACCCTCGACTATGGTGAACACTGAAGCTTTCTTT.

The chain links TRBV11-2 to TRBJ1-1, with TRBD1 matching 8 bases. The CDR3 covers 16 residues. Per germline, CDR1 SGHAT and CDR2 FQNNGV. Germline trimming cut 6 bases from V and 4 bases from J; bases unmatched to any gene: 13. CDR3 coding DNA: TGTGCCAGCAGTCCCCCCACAGGGGGAATAAGCACTGAAGCTTTCTTT. Amino acids: CASSPPTGGISTEAFF. Complete variable domain (other parts from reference TRBV11-2 and TRBJ1-1): EAGVAQSPRYKIIEKRQSVAFWCNPISGHATLYWYQQILGQGPKLLIQFQNNGVVDDSQLPKDRFSAERLKGVDSTLKIQPAKLEDSAVYLCASSPPTGGISTEAFFGQGTRLTVV.

In DNA form, the CDR3 reads TGTGCCAGCAGACCTACCGGGACAGAGATGGCTGGGGCCAACGTCCTGACTTTC. Protein: CASRPTGTEMAGANVLTF. V gene TRBV28 combines with J gene TRBJ2-6, with 7 bases that match TRBD1. After removal of 6 bases from V and 2 bases from J, the junction contained 13 bases not matched to a gene. The CDR3 sequence is 18 residues long. The V gene's germline CDR1 is MDHEN and CDR2 SYDVKM.

The chain combines TRBV19 with TRBJ2-1; D is ambiguous. The germline V gene encodes CDR1 LNHDA and CDR2 SQIVND (reference sequence). V lost 5 bases to trimming and J lost 4 bases, with 15 bases between them. This CDR3 comprises 15 residues. The chain's CDR3 is CASSPAITAYNEQFF. In DNA form, the CDR3 reads TGTGCCAGTAGTCCCGCAATAACAGCATACAATGAGCAGTTCTTC.

The chain uses TRBV19 and TRBJ1-2, with TRBD1 matching 8 bases. Germline V gives CDR1 LNHDA, CDR2 SQIVND (reference sequence). The CDR3 runs 18 residues. The V segment lost 3 bases and the J segment 3 bases; nucleotides outside the gene matches: 15. The DNA for the CDR3 is TGTGCCAGTAGTATCCCCGACAGGGGTTTGTTCGGGCACTATGGCTACACCTTC. This encodes CASSIPDRGLFGHYGYTF.

The rearrangement uses TRBV28 and TRBJ2-7; 15 nucleotides match TRBD2. The germline V gene has CDR1 MDHEN and CDR2 SYDVKM. There are 17 residues in the CDR3. J was trimmed by 2 bases and V by 4 bases; bases with no gene match: 6. The CDR3 coding sequence is TGTGCCAGCAGTTCCGGACTAGCGGGAGGGTATCCCTACGAGCAGTACTTC. This translates into CASSSGLAGGYPYEQYF.

This CDR3 is CASGRGRDEQYF. CDR3 in DNA: TGTGCCAGCGGCAGGGGAAGGGACGAGCAGTACTTC. The V call is TRBV19, the J call TRBJ2-7; a weak D match, TRBD1 (6 bases). Trimming pared 9 bases from V and 5 bases from J, leaving 14 bases between. Per germline, CDR1 LNHDA and CDR2 SQIVND (reference sequence). The CDR3 contains 12 residues.

The rearrangement links TRBV5-1 to TRBJ1-1; D remains ambiguous. Germline CDR1 SGHRS, CDR2 YFSETQ. The CDR3 has 12 amino acids. V lost 4 bases and J 1 base, leaving 5 bases between the germline ends. Here the CDR3 reads CASSHQNTEAFF. The CDR3, as DNA: TGCGCCAGCAGCCATCAGAACACTGAAGCTTTCTTT.

The CDR3 loop reads CASSLDRANTEAFF. Written as DNA, the CDR3 is TGCGCCAGCAGCCTCGACAGGGCGAACACTGAAGCTTTCTTT. The chain combines TRBV4-1 with TRBJ1-1; 7 bases are a match to TRBD1. This CDR3 spans 14 amino acids. V lost 4 bases and J lost 1; bases outside the gene matches: 3. Germline-derived CDR1 and CDR2 are MGHRA and YSYEKL.

V usage is TRBV18 and J usage is TRBJ2-1; 11 bases map to TRBD2. Per the germline V gene, CDR1 is KGHSH and CDR2 is LQKENI. The CDR3 has 16 amino acids. V lost 3 bases and J lost 8; bases outside the gene matches: 9. Here the CDR3 reads CASSPDLAGGRDEQFF. The CDR3 bases are TGTGCCAGCTCACCGGATCTAGCGGGAGGCAGGGATGAGCAGTTCTTC. The whole variable domain, remainder taken from reference TRBV18 and TRBJ2-1, is NAGVMQNPRHLVRRRGQEARLRCSPMKGHSHVYWYRQLPEEGLKFMVYLQKENIIDESGMPKERFSAEFPKEGPSILRIQQVVRGDSAAYFCASSPDLAGGRDEQFFGPGTRLTVL.

This sequence joins TRBV4-2 and TRBJ2-5; TRBD2 matches 13 bases. Germline trimming cut 4 bases from V and 5 bases from J; bases unmatched to any gene: 4. The CDR3 has 15 amino acids. The V gene's germline CDR1 is LGHNA and CDR2 YNFKEQ. The DNA for the CDR3 is TGTGCCAGCAGCCGGACTAGCGGGAGTCGGGAGACCCAGTACTTC. It encodes CASSRTSGSRETQYF.

J is TRBJ2-3 and V is TRBV5-4, with 11 positions matching TRBD2. CDR3 size: 18 residues. Losses at the gene ends were 0 bases for V and 3 bases for J; bases not matched to a gene: 9. Germline V gene lookup returns CDR1 SGHNT and CDR2 YYREEE (reference sequence). The DNA of the CDR3 is TGTGCCAGCAGCTTGGACGGACTAGCGGGCGTCAATACAGATACGCAGTATTTT. This translates into CASSLDGLAGVNTDTQYF.

The J gene is TRBJ2-5, the V gene TRBV7-9, with 11 bases identical to TRBD2. The V gene end was trimmed by 5 bases and the J gene end by 7 bases; junction bases not matched to a gene: 9. The CDR3 sequence is 15 residues long. Germline V CDR1 and CDR2: SEHNR, FQNEAQ (reference sequence). The CDR3 loop reads CASSPGLAAPPTQYF. CDR3 nucleotide sequence: TGTGCCAGCAGCCCGGGACTAGCGGCCCCCCCGACCCAGTACTTC. Full variable domain (rest looked up from reference TRBV7-9 and TRBJ2-5): DTGVSQNPRHKITKRGQNVTFRCDPISEHNRLYWYRQTLGQGPEFLTYFQNEAQLEKSRLLSDRFSAERPKGSFSTLEIQRTEQGDSAMYLCASSPGLAAPPTQYFGPGTRLLVL.

The V gene is TRBV28, the J gene TRBJ2-7; TRBD2 matches 9 bases. After removal of 4 bases from V and 0 bases from J, the junction contained 4 bases not matched to a gene. The CDR3 extends over 15 amino acids. Germline V gives CDR1 MDHEN, CDR2 SYDVKM. The CDR3 loop reads CASSSWREGSYEQYF. The DNA for the CDR3 is TGTGCCAGCAGTTCCTGGCGGGAGGGCTCCTACGAGCAGTACTTC.

V is TRBV7-2 and J is TRBJ2-1; 7 bases line up with TRBD1. Germline values: CDR1 SGHTA, CDR2 FQGNSA. Trimming at V came to 5 bases and at J to 8 bases, leaving 9 bases not matched to a gene. The CDR3 loop spans 14 amino acids. CDR3 in amino acids: CASSLDRSFDEQFF. CDR3 nucleotides: TGTGCCAGCAGCCTGGACAGGAGTTTCGATGAGCAGTTCTTC.

This clone was seen only once. The chain has TRBV7-9 and TRBJ2-7; the D is unclear. Germline assignment: CDR1 SEHNR and CDR2 FQNEAQ (reference sequence). Between the trimmed V and J ends, which lost 3 bases and 5 bases, there was a span of 11 bases. This CDR3 comprises 13 residues. CDR3 in DNA: TGTGCCAGCAGCTTGCAGAGACTCCACGAGCAGTACTTC. Translation: CASSLQRLHEQYF.

The chain employs TRBV28 and TRBJ2-5; no reliable D call. The CDR3 is 15 amino acids. From germline, CDR1 is MDHEN and CDR2 SYDVKM. Between the trimmed V and J ends, which lost 2 bases and 2 bases, there was a span of 12 bases. The CDR3 sequence is CASSLGLAVQETQYF. The CDR3 DNA sequence: TGTGCCAGCAGTTTAGGTCTGGCGGTTCAAGAGACCCAGTACTTC.

The V call is TRBV18, the J call TRBJ2-3, with no clear D. Germline V CDR1 and CDR2: KGHSH, LQKENI. Trimming removed 1 base from V and 4 bases from J, with 24 bases in between. This CDR3 has 19 amino acids. The CDR3 DNA reads TGTGCCAGCTCACCACTTTCTCTAGTTTCTGTGGCAACGTCAGATACGCAGTATTTT. The encoded protein is CASSPLSLVSVATSDTQYF.

The chain employs TRBV27 and TRBJ2-7, with 11 nucleotides matching TRBD1. The CDR3 loop spans 16 amino acids. Germline loops: CDR1 MNHEY, CDR2 SMNVEV (reference sequence). The V segment lost 3 bases and the J segment 1 base; nucleotides outside the gene matches: 5. As DNA, the CDR3 is TGTGCCAGCAGTTTCGGGACAGGGGGGTTTTCCTACGAGCAGTACTTC. Protein: CASSFGTGGFSYEQYF.

The chain has TRBV6-1 and TRBJ2-2; possible D gene TRBD1, 6 bases. There are 15 residues in the CDR3. The germline CDR1 and CDR2 sequences are MNHNS and SASEGT. V was trimmed by 6 bases and J by 0 bases, leaving 11 bases between them. CDR3 DNA: TGTGCCAGCAGGCGACAGGTTTCGAACACCGGGGAGCTGTTTTTT. It yields the protein CASRRQVSNTGELFF.

V and J are TRBV29-1 and TRBJ2-7; weak D call: TRBD1 (5 bases). This CDR3 has 11 amino acids. With 4 bases removed from V and 4 bases from J, the gap between germline ends came to 8 bases. CDR1 and CDR2 (germline): SQVTM, ANQGSEA. This CDR3 is CSVAQGYEQYF. The DNA for the CDR3 is TGCAGCGTTGCCCAGGGTTACGAGCAGTACTTC.

In this sample, this clone turned up once. The chain couples TRBV6-5 to TRBJ2-7, with 7 bases that match TRBD1. Germline CDR1 and CDR2: MNHEY and SVGAGI. V dropped 5 bases and J dropped 3; count of bases not matched to a gene: 7. The length of the CDR3 is 14 residues. CDR3 loop: CASSVFGTDYEQYF. DNA of the CDR3: TGTGCCAGCAGTGTGTTCGGGACAGACTACGAGCAGTACTTC.

The V call is TRBV7-9, the J call TRBJ2-7; D may be TRBD1 (6 bases). Germline V gene lookup returns CDR1 SEHNR and CDR2 FQNEAQ (reference sequence). The CDR3 is 14 residues long. Trimming removed 1 base from V and 4 bases from J, with 11 bases in between. CDR3 region: CASSLEGRGYEQYF. The CDR3 DNA reads as TGTGCCAGCAGCTTAGAGGGCAGGGGTTACGAGCAGTACTTC.

The chain uses TRBV29-1 and TRBJ2-7; possibly TRBD1 for D (5 bases). Germline CDR1 SQVTM, CDR2 ANQGSEA. This CDR3 contains 11 residues. Trimming stripped 4 bases from V and 7 bases from J, with 11 bases between. The CDR3 DNA sequence: TGCAGCGTTGGGGTAGCAGGGGAGCAGTACTTC. This codes for CSVGVAGEQYF.